What follows are 25 T cell receptor beta chains derived from one specimen sequenced in a study of regulatory T cells (dated by TCRdb to the late 2010s). Study-wide conclusions, independent of this receptor: Hydrophobic residues at CDR3 positions 6 and 7 were enriched in conventional CD4+ T cells from CD3G-deficient patients, suggesting more self-reactive specificities.

Antigens for these TCRs are unknown. The library was built by means of the immunoSEQ multiplex PCR assay. The multiplex PCR used 52 forward TRBV primers and 13 reverse TRBJ primers, with assay-based and computational corrections for amplification bias. Sourced from immuneACCESS, this table was stored by TCRdb with only in-frame sequences that have V and J called. A share of the clones is absent; for the studies checked, an unresolved V gene accounts for under half, and the remainder has no known explanation. Recorded for this sample are about 23,000 clones; nearly 90% of them occurred a single time. Of the sample, about 1.3% falls within the top ten clones. Sequencing was performed on conventional CD4+ T cells sorted from blood. The receptors were gathered from a child under 18 with CD3G deficiency.

This rearrangement joins TRBV28 to TRBJ2-7, with 7 bases that match TRBD1. Germline CDR1 and CDR2: MDHEN and SYDVKM. V shed 4 bases and J 2 bases; nucleotides not matched to a gene: 11. The CDR3 totals 16 residues. The DNA for the CDR3 is TGTGCCAGCAGTTCAACTCACAGGGGTAGCCCCTACGAGCAGTACTTC. Translation gives CASSSTHRGSPYEQYF.

The chain carries TRBV5-1 and TRBJ2-2, with D maybe TRBD1 (5 bases). This CDR3 has 16 amino acids. Trimming took 0 bases from V and 6 from J, leaving 15 bases between them. CDR1 SGHRS and CDR2 YFSETQ come from the germline V gene. The CDR3 DNA reads as TGCGCCAGCAGCTTGGCGTCAGGGATTTTTCCCGGGGAGCTGTTTTTT. Its translation is CASSLASGIFPGELFF. Together with reference TRBV5-1 and TRBJ2-2, the CDR3 gives the full variable domain: KAGVTQTPRYLIKTRGQQVTLSCSPISGHRSVSWYQQTPGQGLQFLFEYFSETQRNKGNFPGRFSGRQFSNSRSEMNVSTLELGDSALYLCASSLASGIFPGELFFGEGSRLTVL.

The chain uses TRBV5-1 and TRBJ1-2; D is uncertain. This CDR3 comprises 14 residues. The V gene lost 2 bases and the J gene lost 4 bases, with 12 bases spanning the gap. Germline V CDR1 and CDR2: SGHRS, YFSETQ. The CDR3 is CASSLNSLGYGYTF. The CDR3 DNA follows: TGCGCCAGCAGCTTAAACAGTCTCGGCTATGGCTACACCTTC.

The rearrangement joins TRBV6-1 to TRBJ1-2, with a tentative D call TRBD1 (5 bases). The CDR3 consists of 14 residues. V gave up 2 bases and J gave up 7 bases, with 14 bases separating them. Germline lookup yields CDR1 MNHNS and CDR2 SASEGT. CDR3 sequence (DNA): TGTGCCAGCAGTGAATGGGCCAGGGAGTCTGGCTACACCTTC. Its translation is CASSEWARESGYTF.

V gene TRBV6-1 combines with J gene TRBJ2-7; 10 bases match TRBD2. There are 16 residues in the CDR3. Germline values: CDR1 MNHNS, CDR2 SASEGT. With 3 bases clipped from V and 4 bases from J, the junction kept 9 bases outside the gene matches. The CDR3 loop is CASSDPPSGREYEQYF. In nucleotides, the CDR3 is TGTGCCAGCAGTGATCCACCTAGCGGGAGAGAATACGAGCAGTACTTC.

This sequence joins TRBV28 and TRBJ2-1; 12 nucleotides line up with TRBD2. CDR1 MDHEN and CDR2 SYDVKM come from the germline V gene. This CDR3 region has 15 residues. V was pared by 6 bases and J by 6 bases, with 6 bases of the junction left unmatched. As DNA, the CDR3 is TGTGCCAGCAGCCTAGCGGGAGGGCAAATCAATGAGCAGTTCTTC. Translation gives CASSLAGGQINEQFF.

There are a few counts of this clone. This chain links TRBV28 with TRBJ1-4; D possibly corresponds to TRBD1 (5 bases). CDR3 size: 15 residues. Trimming stripped 6 bases from V and 1 base from J, with 12 bases between. Germline V gene lookup returns CDR1 MDHEN and CDR2 SYDVKM. For the CDR3, the DNA is TGTGCCAGCAGCCCTATAGGGGTAACTAATGAAAAACTGTTTTTT. Its protein product is CASSPIGVTNEKLFF.

The V and J genes are TRBV6-1 and TRBJ2-7; 11 nucleotides match TRBD1. The CDR3 has 16 amino acids. Germline V CDR1 and CDR2: MNHNS, SASEGT. V was pared by 1 base and J by 4 bases, with 6 bases of the junction left unmatched. CDR3 in amino acids: CASSEGTGGRVYEQYF. Written as DNA, the CDR3 is TGTGCCAGCAGTGAAGGGACAGGGGGCCGGGTGTACGAGCAGTACTTC.

This clone was found once. The chain uses TRBV28 and TRBJ2-7; D is ambiguous. Trimming removed 6 bases from V and 5 bases from J, with 20 bases in between. The germline gives CDR1 MDHEN, CDR2 SYDVKM. This CDR3 contains 15 residues. The CDR3 region has the DNA TGTGCCAGCAGCCGACTGACATTAAGGGTCGACGAGCAGTACTTC. This sequence encodes CASSRLTLRVDEQYF.

The chain uses TRBV6-1 and TRBJ1-1; D ambiguous. This CDR3 comprises 13 residues. Trimming left V 5 bases short and J 1 base short, with 8 bases between. Germline V gene sequence: CDR1 MNHNS, CDR2 SASEGT. The DNA for the CDR3 is TGTGCCAGCAGTCGGACGGCGAACACTGAAGCTTTCTTT. Translating gives CASSRTANTEAFF.

This chain links TRBV28 with TRBJ2-2, with D maybe TRBD2 (6 bases). The V gene lost 2 bases and the J gene lost 0 bases, with 7 bases spanning the gap. Looked up from germline, CDR1 is MDHEN and CDR2 is SYDVKM. The CDR3 runs 15 residues. CDR3 residues: CASSLLATNTGELFF. CDR3 DNA: TGTGCCAGCAGTTTACTAGCGACGAACACCGGGGAGCTGTTTTTT.

The V gene is TRBV7-8, the J gene TRBJ2-7; a possible D gene is TRBD2 (6 bases). Germline CDR1 reads SGHVS; CDR2 reads FQNEAQ. V lost 1 base, J lost 7 bases, and 8 bases lay in between. The CDR3 totals 12 residues. The CDR3 reads CASSLVGREQYF. The CDR3 coding sequence is TGTGCCAGCAGCTTAGTGGGGAGGGAGCAGTACTTC. Supplemented by reference TRBV7-8 and TRBJ2-7, the full variable domain reads GAGVSQSPRYKVAKRGQDVALRCDPISGHVSLFWYQQALGQGPEFLTYFQNEAQLDKSGLPSDRFFAERPEGSVSTLKIQRTQQEDSAVYLCASSLVGREQYFGPGTRLTVT.

The chain couples TRBV6-1 to TRBJ2-7; 9 bases fit TRBD2. The germline V gene encodes CDR1 MNHNS and CDR2 SASEGT. This CDR3 contains 14 residues. Trimming took 6 bases from V and 2 from J; bases not matched to a gene: 5. The CDR3 region has the DNA TGTGCCAGCAGCGGACTAGCGAGGGCCTACGAGCAGTACTTC. Its protein is CASSGLARAYEQYF.

V and J are TRBV5-1 and TRBJ2-1; D possibly uses TRBD1 or TRBD2 (5 bases each). V was clipped by 4 bases and J by 2 bases, with 7 bases between them. This CDR3 spans 13 amino acids. Germline CDR1 is SGHRS and CDR2 is YFSETQ. The CDR3 sequence: CASSGDPYNEQFF. The CDR3 DNA reads as TGCGCCAGCAGCGGGGACCCCTACAATGAGCAGTTCTTC.

This clone came up once. This chain connects TRBV19 to TRBJ2-1; TRBD2 matches 9 bases. The CDR3 loop spans 15 amino acids. Per germline, CDR1 LNHDA and CDR2 SQIVND (reference sequence). The V gene end was trimmed by 3 bases and the J gene end by 9 bases; junction bases not matched to a gene: 9. The CDR3 sequence: CASSMGVAGDGEQFF. CDR3 nucleotides: TGTGCCAGTAGTATGGGGGTAGCGGGAGACGGTGAGCAGTTCTTC.

The chain has TRBV5-1 and TRBJ2-3; 7 nucleotides match TRBD2. V gave up 0 bases and J gave up 3 bases; unmatched junction bases: 7. The CDR3 contains 16 residues. Per the germline V gene, CDR1 is SGHRS and CDR2 is YFSETQ. The CDR3 DNA reads TGCGCCAGCAGCTTGGCCGGCGGGAGAGGGACAGATACGCAGTATTTT. It translates to CASSLAGGRGTDTQYF.

V and J are TRBV6-1 and TRBJ1-2, with 9 nucleotides matching TRBD1. This CDR3 spans 14 amino acids. Trimming removed 8 bases from V and 7 bases from J; junction bases left unmatched: 11. The germline CDR1 and CDR2 sequences are MNHNS and SASEGT. The CDR3: CASLPGQGSRGYTF. In DNA, the CDR3 is TGTGCCAGCCTCCCGGGACAGGGAAGTCGTGGCTACACCTTC.

In this sample, this clone turned up once. This sequence joins TRBV6-1 and TRBJ2-5; tentative D call: TRBD2 (6 bases). V was pared by 2 bases and J by 7 bases, with 17 bases between. The CDR3 length is 15 residues. The germline V gene encodes CDR1 MNHNS and CDR2 SASEGT. In DNA, the CDR3 is TGTGCCAGCAGTGAATCTCAGGTCGGAGGGCGGACCCAGTACTTC. This translates into CASSESQVGGRTQYF.

V gene TRBV10-2 combines with J gene TRBJ2-2; D call uncertain. The V gene's germline CDR1 is WSHSY and CDR2 SAAADI. The CDR3 loop spans 16 amino acids. The ends were cut back, 7 bases at V and 1 base at J, with 16 bases in the middle. The CDR3 nucleotides read TGCGCCAGCAACGCAGGTCCGTTCTGGAACACCGGGGAGCTGTTTTTT. Residues: CASNAGPFWNTGELFF.

The chain links TRBV14 to TRBJ1-5; no reliable D call. The CDR3 runs to 14 residues. Germline CDR1 is SGHDN and CDR2 is FVKESK. Trimming cost V 0 bases and J 8 bases, with 11 bases left between them. CDR3 in DNA: TGTGCCAGCAGCCAAGAACCCGGGCCCGAGCCCCAGCATTTT. It translates to CASSQEPGPEPQHF.

The chain recombines TRBV5-1 with TRBJ2-1; TRBD1 matches 7 bases. Germline CDR1 SGHRS, CDR2 YFSETQ. The CDR3 runs 14 residues. The V segment lost 4 bases and the J segment 5 bases; nucleotides outside the gene matches: 6. CDR3 nucleotide sequence: TGCGCCAGCAGCCCGGGACAGACCAACAATGAGCAGTTCTTC. As protein: CASSPGQTNNEQFF.

The chain is built from TRBV6-6 and TRBJ2-5; D not certain. CDR3 length: 11 residues. CDR1 is MNHNY, CDR2 SVGAGI, per germline (reference sequence). V was trimmed by 2 bases and J by 3 bases, leaving 1 base between them. This chain's CDR3 is CASSYKETQYF. CDR3 sequence (DNA): TGTGCCAGCAGTTACAAAGAGACCCAGTACTTC.

This rearrangement joins TRBV5-1 to TRBJ2-5; 10 bases line up with TRBD2. The CDR3 totals 17 residues. V was pared by 4 bases and J by 4 bases, with 13 bases of the junction left unmatched. Germline V gene sequence: CDR1 SGHRS, CDR2 YFSETQ. The CDR3 DNA is TGCGCCAGCAGCCATCCTAGCGGGAGTGGTGGAGGAGAGACCCAGTACTTC. Amino acid sequence: CASSHPSGSGGGETQYF.

The V call is TRBV18, the J call TRBJ2-5, with a tentative D call TRBD1 (6 bases). Germline CDR1 and CDR2: KGHSH and LQKENI. The CDR3 totals 14 residues. V shed 3 bases and J shed 2 bases, with 10 bases lying between them. CDR3 bases: TGTGCCAGCTCACCCGGACAGACACAAGAGACCCAGTACTTC. Its translation: CASSPGQTQETQYF.

This chain links TRBV19 with TRBJ2-6; weak D call: TRBD2 (6 bases). From germline, CDR1 is LNHDA and CDR2 SQIVND (reference sequence). The CDR3 runs to 15 residues. Trimming cost V 6 bases and J 1 base, with 10 bases left between them. As DNA, the CDR3 is TGTGCCAGTAGCCCGGCGGGATCTGGGGCCAACGTCCTGACTTTC. Its protein is CASSPAGSGANVLTF.